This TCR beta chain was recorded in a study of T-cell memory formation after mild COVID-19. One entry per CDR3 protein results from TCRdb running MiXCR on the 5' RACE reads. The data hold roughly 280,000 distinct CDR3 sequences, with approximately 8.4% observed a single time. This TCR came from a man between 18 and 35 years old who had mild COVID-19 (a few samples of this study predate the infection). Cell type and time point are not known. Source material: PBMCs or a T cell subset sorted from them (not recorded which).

CDR3 nucleotide sequence: TGTGCCACCACCGGAGACGGCCAGGGGCCCCTCCAGCGAGAAGCTTTCTTT. Translation: CATTGDGQGPLQREAFF. The genes are TRBV15 and TRBJ1-1; maybe TRBD1 (6 bases). The germline V gene has CDR1 LNHNV and CDR2 YYDKDF (reference sequence). The V gene lost 7 bases and the J gene lost 8 bases, with 29 bases spanning the gap. CDR3 length equals 17 residues.